What follows are 31 T cell receptor beta chains derived from one specimen sequenced in a study of shared clonotypes between healthy human individuals. The protocol was immunoSEQ multiplex PCR, while the TCRdb copy is restricted to in-frame clones and leaves out a portion. The sample comprises roughly 1 million clones, approximately 68% of which are singletons, and over 1.3% rests with the top ten. Sequencing was done on a sample of memory CD4+ T cells sorted from blood. Subset of the sample: CD45RA-negative fraction. These receptors all come from a man between 18 and 29 years old in good health.

Only a few counts were recorded for this clone. This chain joins TRBV10-1 and TRBJ1-2; 7 bases fit TRBD1. CDR3 size: 13 residues. The germline V gene has CDR1 WNHNN and CDR2 SYGVQD (reference sequence). The CDR3 loop reads CRLENRGEYGYTF. The CDR3 nucleotides read TGCCGTCTCGAGAACAGGGGCGAGTATGGCTACACCTTC.

This clone appeared once. This rearrangement joins TRBV5-1 to TRBJ2-7; perhaps TRBD2 as D (7 bases). This CDR3 is built from 15 residues. The germline V gene has CDR1 SGHRS and CDR2 YFSETQ. V was clipped by 4 bases and J by 2 bases, with 16 bases between them. The CDR3 DNA is TGCGCCAGCAGCCGGGGGGCGTCCATCGCCTACGAGCAGTACTTC. Its translation: CASSRGASIAYEQYF.

This chain uses TRBV6-1 with TRBJ2-7; the D is unclear. Germline assignment: CDR1 MNHNS and CDR2 SASEGT. This CDR3 is 17 amino acids long. The V gene lost 1 base and the J gene lost 2 bases, with 18 bases spanning the gap. The CDR3 DNA reads TGTGCCAGCAGTGAAGGGTGGGCCTCAATGGGTCCCTACGAGCAGTACTTC. This sequence encodes CASSEGWASMGPYEQYF.

The V and J genes are TRBV5-6 and TRBJ2-3; perhaps TRBD1 as D (5 bases). CDR1 is SGHDT, CDR2 YYEEEE, per germline. V dropped 2 bases and J dropped 1 base, with 11 bases sitting between them. CDR3 length: 15 amino acids. CDR3 DNA: TGTGCCAGCAGCTTTGACAGAACAGGCACAGATACGCAGTATTTT. It is translated as CASSFDRTGTDTQYF.

V and J are TRBV7-2 and TRBJ2-5; 7 positions agree with TRBD2. The CDR3 covers 14 residues. The V and J ends lost 1 base and 5 bases, in that order; junction bases with no gene match: 4. The germline CDR1 and CDR2 sequences are SGHTA and FQGNSA. CDR3 coding DNA: TGTGCCAGCAGCTTAGGGACTAGTGGGGAGACCCAGTACTTC. It specifies CASSLGTSGETQYF. Looking up the rest from reference TRBV7-2 and TRBJ2-5 gives the full variable domain: GAGVSQSPSNKVTEKGKDVELRCDPISGHTALYWYRQSLGQGLEFLIYFQGNSAPDKSGLPSDRFSAERTGGSVSTLTIQRTQQEDSAVYLCASSLGTSGETQYFGPGTRLLVL.

This clone has just a few counts. The V call is TRBV25-1, the J call TRBJ2-7; D gene ambiguous. This CDR3 has 11 amino acids. V was trimmed by 3 bases and J by 4 bases, leaving 4 bases between them. CDR1 MGHDK and CDR2 SYGVNS come from the germline V gene. The CDR3, as DNA: TGTGCCAGCAGTGAGTGGTACGAGCAGTACTTC. This translates into CASSEWYEQYF.

This chain links TRBV7-2 with TRBJ2-3; no reliable D call. The V end lost 3 bases, the J end lost 11 bases, and 12 bases lay between the germline ends. Germline V gene sequence: CDR1 SGHTA, CDR2 FQGNSA. The CDR3 consists of 12 residues. In DNA, the CDR3 is TGTGCCAGCAGCTTCAGGAGAGAGAGGCAGTATTTT. Its translation is CASSFRRERQYF.

This chain joins TRBV7-9 and TRBJ2-2; D gene uncertain. The CDR3 length is 11 residues. V lost 5 bases and J lost 4, with 2 bases in between. From germline, CDR1 is SEHNR and CDR2 FQNEAQ (reference sequence). The DNA of the CDR3 is TGTGCCAGCAGCCGCACCGGGGAGCTGTTTTTT. The encoded protein is CASSRTGELFF.

V gene TRBV9 combines with J gene TRBJ1-4, with 8 positions matching TRBD1. Germline V gene data show CDR1 as SGDLS and CDR2 as YYNGEE. The CDR3 covers 15 residues. Trimming at V came to 3 bases and at J to 7 bases, leaving 8 bases not matched to a gene. The CDR3 nucleotides read TGTGCCAGCAGCGGGGGACAGGCTCGCTTTGAAAAACTGTTTTTT. Amino acids: CASSGGQARFEKLFF.

The J gene is TRBJ2-5, the V gene TRBV2; D call uncertain. V dropped 7 bases and J dropped 1 base, with 10 bases sitting between them. CDR1 is SNHLY, CDR2 FYNNEI, per germline. This CDR3 has 13 amino acids. CDR3 sequence (DNA): TGTGCCAGCAATCAGGCGGTCCAAGAGACCCAGTACTTC. It specifies CASNQAVQETQYF. Using reference TRBV2 and TRBJ2-5 for the parts outside the CDR3, the full variable domain is EPEVTQTPSHQVTQMGQEVILRCVPISNHLYFYWYRQILGQKVEFLVSFYNNEISEKSEIFDDQFSVERPDGSNFTLKIRSTKLEDSAMYFCASNQAVQETQYFGPGTRLLVL.

The chain is built from TRBV7-9 and TRBJ1-5; no definite D call. Germline V lookup: CDR1 SEHNR, CDR2 FQNEAQ (reference sequence). V dropped 2 bases and J dropped 7 bases, with 9 bases sitting between them. The CDR3 covers 13 residues. DNA for the CDR3: TGTGCCAGCAGCTTATTAGATCGGCAGCCCCAGCATTTT. Its translation is CASSLLDRQPQHF.

The chain joins TRBV25-1 to TRBJ2-7; a possible D gene is TRBD1 (6 bases). The V end lost 0 bases, the J end lost 5 bases, and 11 bases lay between the germline ends. The length of the CDR3 is 14 residues. Per germline, CDR1 MGHDK and CDR2 SYGVNS. In DNA, the CDR3 is TGTGCCAGCAGTGAATATTCACAGGGACACGAGCAGTACTTC. It yields the protein CASSEYSQGHEQYF.

The CDR3 loop reads CAWSVRADTQYF. The CDR3 DNA reads as TGTGCCTGGAGTGTACGGGCAGATACGCAGTATTTT. The chain couples TRBV30 to TRBJ2-3; no clear D gene. Trimming shortened V by 0 bases and J by 4 bases, and 5 bases separated the two germline ends. Germline V gene data show CDR1 as GTSNPN and CDR2 as SVGIG (reference sequence). The CDR3 contains 12 residues.

The chain recombines TRBV27 with TRBJ2-7, with D perhaps matching TRBD1 or TRBD2 (6 bases each). V was trimmed by 6 bases and J by 0 bases, leaving 18 bases between them. The CDR3 is made up of 16 amino acids. The germline V gene encodes CDR1 MNHEY and CDR2 SMNVEV (reference sequence). CDR3 bases: TGTGCCAGCAGCCCAGGGGCCGGGACTCCCTCCTACGAGCAGTACTTC. Amino acid sequence: CASSPGAGTPSYEQYF.

Comments on this clone: A junction end diverges from the germline sequence, so it may reflect a read error. The chain carries TRBV7-9 and TRBJ2-7; 7 bases map to TRBD2. CDR3 length equals 13 residues. The germline V gene has CDR1 SEHNR and CDR2 FQNEAQ (reference sequence). The DNA of the CDR3 is TGTGCCAGCAGGTCTCAGGGACTAAACGAGCGGTACTTC. Its protein is CASRSQGLNERYF. Full variable domain (missing parts from reference TRBV7-9 and TRBJ2-7): DTGVSQNPRHKITKRGQNVTFRCDPISEHNRLYWYRQTLGQGPEFLTYFQNEAQLEKSRLLSDRFSAERPKGSFSTLEIQRTEQGDSAMYLCASRSQGLNERYFGPGTRLTVT.

About this clone itself: Other DNA sequences of this sample code for an identical CDR3. The rearrangement uses TRBV18 and TRBJ2-7, with no clear D. The CDR3 runs 14 residues. Deletions cut 0 bases from V and 2 bases from J, with 8 bases between. Germline CDR1 KGHSH, CDR2 LQKENI. Here the CDR3 reads CASSPPGSPYEQYF. The CDR3 DNA is TGTGCCAGCTCACCACCGGGGTCCCCCTACGAGCAGTACTTC.

The chain couples TRBV7-8 to TRBJ2-7, with D uncertain. The CDR3 length is 14 residues. Germline CDR1 and CDR2: SGHVS and FQNEAQ. Trimming took off 4 bases at V and 5 bases at J, with 15 bases between the two ends. This CDR3 reads CASSSVGSWNEQYF. The CDR3 DNA follows: TGTGCCAGCAGCTCTGTGGGGTCGTGGAACGAGCAGTACTTC.

The rearrangement links TRBV30 to TRBJ2-7, with D possibly matching TRBD2 (6 bases). Germline CDR1 and CDR2: GTSNPN and SVGIG (reference sequence). Trimming cost V 4 bases and J 3 bases, with 13 bases left between them. This CDR3 is built from 13 residues. The CDR3 reads CAWTGGNLYEQYF. The CDR3 coding sequence is TGTGCCTGGACTGGCGGGAACCTCTACGAGCAGTACTTC.

V gene TRBV25-1 combines with J gene TRBJ1-1, with 7 bases aligning to TRBD1. Trimming removed 7 bases from V and 4 bases from J; junction bases left unmatched: 9. This CDR3 has 14 amino acids. Germline loops: CDR1 MGHDK, CDR2 SYGVNS. The CDR3 is CASNRQGEFTEAFF. The DNA for the CDR3 is TGTGCCAGCAACAGACAGGGAGAGTTCACTGAAGCTTTCTTT. The whole variable domain, remainder taken from reference TRBV25-1 and TRBJ1-1, is EADIYQTPRYLVIGTGKKITLECSQTMGHDKMYWYQQDPGMELHLIHYSYGVNSTEKGDLSSESTVSRIRTEHFPLTLESARPSHTSQYLCASNRQGEFTEAFFGQGTRLTVV.

This chain links TRBV6-1 with TRBJ2-7; D is undetermined. Germline V gene data show CDR1 as MNHNS and CDR2 as SASEGT. Between the trimmed V and J ends, which lost 2 bases and 6 bases, there was a span of 8 bases. This CDR3 has 12 residues. For the CDR3, the DNA is TGTGCCAGCAGTGAAAAAGGTCTCGAGCAGTACTTC. Protein product: CASSEKGLEQYF.

The chain recombines TRBV11-3 with TRBJ2-3; D perhaps matches TRBD1 (6 bases). V shed 0 bases and J shed 0 bases, with 13 bases lying between them. The CDR3 is 17 residues long. Per germline, CDR1 SGHNT and CDR2 YENEEA. The CDR3 sequence is CASSLDGTRRSTDTQYF. The DNA of the CDR3 is TGTGCCAGCAGCTTAGACGGGACAAGACGTAGCACAGATACGCAGTATTTT.

This clone was counted many times. The chain is built from TRBV28 and TRBJ1-1; D remains unclear. Germline values: CDR1 MDHEN, CDR2 SYDVKM. The CDR3 runs to 13 residues. Trimming removed 7 bases from V and 5 bases from J, with 14 bases in between. The CDR3 DNA reads TGTGCCAGCACCTTCTGGACTGAGACTGAAGCTTTCTTT. Protein sequence: CASTFWTETEAFF.

The rearrangement joins TRBV7-9 to TRBJ1-6; unclear D gene. CDR3 length: 17 residues. The germline V gene encodes CDR1 SEHNR and CDR2 FQNEAQ (reference sequence). Trimming took 2 bases from V and 7 from J, leaving 18 bases between them. This CDR3 reads CASSLSVGSGGNSPLHF. As DNA, the CDR3 is TGTGCCAGCAGCTTATCAGTCGGTTCTGGTGGGAATTCACCCCTCCACTTT.

The rearrangement links TRBV7-2 to TRBJ2-2, with TRBD2 matching 9 bases. The ends lost 4 bases at V and 5 bases at J; junction bases unmatched: 8. The CDR3 is 16 amino acids. Per germline, CDR1 SGHTA and CDR2 FQGNSA. The CDR3 region has the DNA TGTGCCAGCAGCTCTAGTCTAGCGGGAAGGACCGGGGAGCTGTTTTTT. This codes for CASSSSLAGRTGELFF.

The chain is built from TRBV5-1 and TRBJ2-5; 9 nucleotides line up with TRBD2. Per germline, CDR1 SGHRS and CDR2 YFSETQ. The CDR3 loop spans 15 amino acids. Trimming cost V 4 bases and J 1 base; bases outside gene matches: 5. CDR3: CASSPGTSSQETQYF. CDR3 in DNA: TGCGCCAGCAGCCCAGGGACTAGCAGCCAAGAGACCCAGTACTTC.

Points on this clone: A clone one base away is much larger, so this may be a read error. The chain carries TRBV7-3 and TRBJ1-1; possibly TRBD1 for D (5 bases). The V and J ends lost 2 bases and 0 bases respectively, with 7 bases between them. This CDR3 contains 14 residues. Germline CDR1 SGHTA, CDR2 FQGTGA. The CDR3 DNA is TGTGCCAGCAGCTTATCAGGGATGAACACTGAAGCTTTCTTT. As protein: CASSLSGMNTEAFF.

The rearrangement joins TRBV5-4 to TRBJ2-7, with D perhaps TRBD2 (6 bases). Germline CDR1 is SGHNT and CDR2 is YYREEE (reference sequence). The CDR3 contains 15 residues. The V end was cut by 4 bases, the J end by 1 base, with 15 bases between. CDR3 DNA sequence: TGTGCCAGCAGCCAGGGATTAGCGGATTCCTACGAGCAGTACTTC. This encodes CASSQGLADSYEQYF.

V gene TRBV18 combines with J gene TRBJ2-7; unclear D gene. Germline CDR1 and CDR2: KGHSH and LQKENI. The V end lost 3 bases, the J end lost 0 bases, and 15 bases lay between the germline ends. The CDR3 spans 16 residues. The CDR3 region has the DNA TGTGCCAGCTCACCCCAAAGGACGGCTAGCTCCTACGAGCAGTACTTC. It encodes CASSPQRTASSYEQYF.

In the case of this clone: Other nucleotide sequences in the sample specify the same CDR3. The V and J genes are TRBV18 and TRBJ2-3; D gene ambiguous. Per the germline V gene, CDR1 is KGHSH and CDR2 is LQKENI. This CDR3 is 14 amino acids long. V was clipped by 0 bases and J by 2 bases, with 6 bases between them. The DNA for the CDR3 is TGTGCCAGCTCACCACCCGGTAACACAGATACGCAGTATTTT. Translated: CASSPPGNTDTQYF.

This clone was observed at least ten times. This chain connects TRBV2 to TRBJ2-7; either TRBD1 or TRBD2 may fit D (6 bases each). This CDR3 contains 13 residues. Germline V gives CDR1 SNHLY, CDR2 FYNNEI. V gave up 5 bases and J gave up 8 bases, with 16 bases separating them. CDR3 nucleotides: TGTGCCAGCAGTCCGGGGGCCCCGGCCAAGCAGTACTTC. This gives the protein CASSPGAPAKQYF.

The chain couples TRBV30 to TRBJ1-5, with a weak D call TRBD1 (5 bases). Trimming removed 1 base at V and 5 bases at J, with 12 bases between. Looked up from germline, CDR1 is GTSNPN and CDR2 is SVGIG (reference sequence). This CDR3 is built from 14 residues. In DNA form, the CDR3 reads TGTGCCTGGAGTGCCGGGACCCAAGATCAGCCCCAGCATTTT. Translation: CAWSAGTQDQPQHF. The complete variable domain, with remaining parts taken from reference TRBV30 and TRBJ1-5, reads SQTIHQWPATLVQPVGSPLSLECTVEGTSNPNLYWYRQAAGRGLQLLFYSVGIGQISSEVPQNLSASRPQDRQFILSSKKLLLSDSGFYLCAWSAGTQDQPQHFGDGTRLSIL.